The present entry profiles one T cell receptor beta chain with its context. Data came from immunoSEQ multiplex PCR; TCRdb stores just in-frame clones and leaves some out. The table lists more than 95,000 clones, 70% to 85% of them singletons, with roughly 3.4% in the top ten. This record belongs to a study of blood T cell repertoires in COVID-19. The CDR3 sequence is 15 residues long. V was cut by 4 bases and J by 3 bases, with 15 bases left in between. From germline, CDR1 is MNHEY and CDR2 SVGEGT. The sequenced material came from peripheral blood. The sequence derives from a woman aged 80 or older with active or convalescent COVID-19. This chain joins TRBV6-2 or TRBV6-3 and TRBJ1-2, with unresolved D. Here the CDR3 DNA reads TGTGCCAGCAGTTCTCCGCCGCGTGCTGACTATGGCTACACCTTC. Translating gives CASSSPPRADYGYTF.